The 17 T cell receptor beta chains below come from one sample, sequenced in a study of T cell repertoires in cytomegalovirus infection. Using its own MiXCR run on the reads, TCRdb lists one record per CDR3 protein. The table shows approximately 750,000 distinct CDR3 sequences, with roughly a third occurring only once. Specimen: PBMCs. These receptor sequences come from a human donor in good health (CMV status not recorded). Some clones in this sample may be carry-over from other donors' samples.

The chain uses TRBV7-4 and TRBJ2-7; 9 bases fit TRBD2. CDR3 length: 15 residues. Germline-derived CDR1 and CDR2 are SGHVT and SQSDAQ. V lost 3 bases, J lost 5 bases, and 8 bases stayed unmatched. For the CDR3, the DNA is TGTGCCAGCAGCTTTAGCGAGACTAGCGGCCACGAGCAGTACTTC. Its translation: CASSFSETSGHEQYF.

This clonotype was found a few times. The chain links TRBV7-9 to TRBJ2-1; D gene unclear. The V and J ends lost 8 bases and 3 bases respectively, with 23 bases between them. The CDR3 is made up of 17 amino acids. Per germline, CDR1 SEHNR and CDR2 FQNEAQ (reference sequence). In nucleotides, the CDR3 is TGTGCCAGCTGTCGATTTGTGGCTTCTAGTCACTACAATGAGCAGTTCTTC. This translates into CASCRFVASSHYNEQFF.

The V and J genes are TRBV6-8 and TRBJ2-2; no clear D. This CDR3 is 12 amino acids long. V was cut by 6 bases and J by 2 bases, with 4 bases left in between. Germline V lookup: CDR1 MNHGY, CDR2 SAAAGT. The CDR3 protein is CASRPNTGELFF. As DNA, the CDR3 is TGTGCCAGCAGGCCAAACACCGGGGAGCTGTTTTTT.

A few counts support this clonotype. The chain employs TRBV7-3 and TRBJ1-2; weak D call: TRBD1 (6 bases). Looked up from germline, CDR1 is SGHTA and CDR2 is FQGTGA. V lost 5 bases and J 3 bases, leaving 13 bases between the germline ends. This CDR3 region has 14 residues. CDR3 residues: CASSQDRVDYGYTF. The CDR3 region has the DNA TGTGCCAGCAGCCAGGACAGAGTAGACTATGGCTACACCTTC.

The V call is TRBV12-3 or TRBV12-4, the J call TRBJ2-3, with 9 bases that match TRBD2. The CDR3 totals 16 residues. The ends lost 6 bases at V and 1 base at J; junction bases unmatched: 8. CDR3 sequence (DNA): TGTGCCAGCAGCATAGCGGGAGTATTGGGCACAGATACGCAGTATTTT. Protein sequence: CASSIAGVLGTDTQYF.

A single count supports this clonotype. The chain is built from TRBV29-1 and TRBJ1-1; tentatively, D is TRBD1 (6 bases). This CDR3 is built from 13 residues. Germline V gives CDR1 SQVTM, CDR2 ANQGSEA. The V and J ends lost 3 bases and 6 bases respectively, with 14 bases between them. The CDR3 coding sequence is TGCAGCGTTGAGGGGGGGCTTGGGGCTGAAGCTTTCTTT. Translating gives CSVEGGLGAEAFF.

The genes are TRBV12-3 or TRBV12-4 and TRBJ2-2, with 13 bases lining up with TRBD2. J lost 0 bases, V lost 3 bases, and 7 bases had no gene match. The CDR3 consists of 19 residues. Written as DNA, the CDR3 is TGTGCCAGCAGTTTCCGACTAGCGGGAGGCGTCGCGAACACCGGGGAGCTGTTTTTT. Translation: CASSFRLAGGVANTGELFF.

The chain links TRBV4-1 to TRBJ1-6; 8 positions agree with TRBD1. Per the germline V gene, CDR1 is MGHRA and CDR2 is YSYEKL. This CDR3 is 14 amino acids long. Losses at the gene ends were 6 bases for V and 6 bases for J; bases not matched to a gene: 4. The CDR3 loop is CASRGQGINSPLHF. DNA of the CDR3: TGCGCCAGCAGAGGACAGGGAATTAATTCACCCCTCCACTTT.

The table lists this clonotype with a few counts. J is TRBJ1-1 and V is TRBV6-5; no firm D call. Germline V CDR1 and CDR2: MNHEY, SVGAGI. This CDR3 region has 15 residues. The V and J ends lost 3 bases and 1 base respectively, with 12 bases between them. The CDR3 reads CASSYRTGKNTEAFF. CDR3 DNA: TGTGCCAGCAGTTATCGGACGGGGAAGAACACTGAAGCTTTCTTT.

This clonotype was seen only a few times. CDR3 sequence reads: CASSRRQGGQETQYF. The CDR3 DNA follows: TGTGCCAGCAGCCGGAGACAGGGGGGCCAAGAGACCCAGTACTTC. This chain links TRBV12-3 or TRBV12-4 with TRBJ2-5, with 9 positions matching TRBD1. Trimming removed 6 bases from V and 1 base from J; junction bases left unmatched: 6. The CDR3 has 15 amino acids.

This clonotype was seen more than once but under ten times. CDR3 nucleotides: TGTGCCAGCATGGAGGGGTGGGAGCAGTTCTTC. Its protein product is CASMEGWEQFF. The chain is built from TRBV28 and TRBJ2-1, with D possibly TRBD2 on 6 matching bases. The CDR3 covers 11 residues. V was pared by 7 bases and J by 10 bases, with 11 bases between. CDR1 is MDHEN, CDR2 SYDVKM, per germline.

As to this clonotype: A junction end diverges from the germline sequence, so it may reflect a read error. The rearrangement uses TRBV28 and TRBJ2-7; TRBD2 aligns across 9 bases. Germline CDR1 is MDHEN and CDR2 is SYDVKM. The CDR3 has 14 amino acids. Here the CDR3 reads CASYPAGGFYDQYF. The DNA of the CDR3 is TGTGCCAGCTATCCAGCGGGAGGTTTTTACGATCAGTACTTC.

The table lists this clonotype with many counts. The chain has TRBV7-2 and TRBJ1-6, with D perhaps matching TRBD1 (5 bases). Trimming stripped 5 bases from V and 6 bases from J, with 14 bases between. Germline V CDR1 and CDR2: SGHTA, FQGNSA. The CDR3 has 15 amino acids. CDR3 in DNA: TGTGCCAGCAGCCCCCAGGGACCTTTTAATTCACCCCTCCACTTT. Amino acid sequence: CASSPQGPFNSPLHF.

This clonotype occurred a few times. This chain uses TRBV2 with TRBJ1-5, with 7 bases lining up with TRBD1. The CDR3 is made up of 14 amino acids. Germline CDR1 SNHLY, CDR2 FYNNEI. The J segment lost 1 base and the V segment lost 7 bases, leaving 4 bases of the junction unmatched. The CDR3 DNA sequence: TGTGCCAGCAATTACAGGGGAAGCAATCAGCCCCAGCATTTT. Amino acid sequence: CASNYRGSNQPQHF.

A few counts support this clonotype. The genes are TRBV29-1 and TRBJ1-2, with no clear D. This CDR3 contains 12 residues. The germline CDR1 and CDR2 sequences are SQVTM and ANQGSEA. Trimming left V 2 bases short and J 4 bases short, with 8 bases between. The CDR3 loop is CSVERESYGYTF. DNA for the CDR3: TGCAGCGTTGAAAGGGAGTCCTATGGCTACACCTTC.

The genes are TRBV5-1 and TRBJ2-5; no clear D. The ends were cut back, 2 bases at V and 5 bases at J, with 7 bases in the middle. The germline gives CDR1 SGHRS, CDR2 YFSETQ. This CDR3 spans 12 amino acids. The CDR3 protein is CASSFGLETQYF. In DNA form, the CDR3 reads TGCGCCAGCAGCTTCGGGTTGGAGACCCAGTACTTC. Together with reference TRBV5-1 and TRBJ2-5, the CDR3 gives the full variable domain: KAGVTQTPRYLIKTRGQQVTLSCSPISGHRSVSWYQQTPGQGLQFLFEYFSETQRNKGNFPGRFSGRQFSNSRSEMNVSTLELGDSALYLCASSFGLETQYFGPGTRLLVL.

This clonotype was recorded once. CDR3 DNA: TGTGCCACCAGCAGTTATCACGAGCAGTACTTC. Amino acids: CATSSYHEQYF. This sequence joins TRBV15 and TRBJ2-7, with D unclear. The ends were cut back, 3 bases at V and 5 bases at J, with 5 bases in the middle. Germline V gene lookup returns CDR1 LNHNV and CDR2 YYDKDF (reference sequence). This CDR3 has 11 amino acids.